These 16 T cell receptor beta chains share one sample of origin, sequenced in a study of T cell repertoires in cytomegalovirus infection. One entry per CDR3 protein results from TCRdb running MiXCR on the reads. There are fewer than 250,000 distinct CDR3 sequences in the sample; 22% occur only once, and about 18% lies in the top ten. The sequenced material came from CD8+ T cells from PBMCs. All receptors derive from a human donor in good health (CMV status not recorded). Some clones in this sample may be carry-over from other donors' samples.

The chain recombines TRBV7-9 with TRBJ2-7; D might be TRBD1 (6 bases). The CDR3 loop spans 15 amino acids. Germline assignment: CDR1 SEHNR and CDR2 FQNEAQ (reference sequence). Trimming shortened V by 1 base and J by 13 bases, and 23 bases separated the two germline ends. CDR3 coding DNA: TGTGCCAGCAGCTTAGTGTCGGATAGGACAGCTCCTCCTTACTTC. Amino acid sequence: CASSLVSDRTAPPYF. Based on the CDR3 plus reference TRBV7-9 and TRBJ2-7, the full variable domain is DTGVSQNPRHKITKRGQNVTFRCDPISEHNRLYWYRQTLGQGPEFLTYFQNEAQLEKSRLLSDRFSAERPKGSFSTLEIQRTEQGDSAMYLCASSLVSDRTAPPYFGPGTRLTVT.

Written as DNA, the CDR3 is TGCAGTGCTAGAGACCCAACTAGCGGGGTTATCCAAGAGACCCAGTACTTC. This gives the protein CSARDPTSGVIQETQYF. The chain employs TRBV20-1 and TRBJ2-5, with 10 bases matching TRBD2. This CDR3 has 17 amino acids. The V segment lost 0 bases and the J segment 1 base; nucleotides outside the gene matches: 8. Germline CDR1 and CDR2: DFQATT and SNEGSKA (reference sequence).

This clonotype has a handful of counts. The chain combines TRBV28 with TRBJ2-5; a possible D gene is TRBD1 (5 bases). Deletions cut 6 bases from V and 4 bases from J, with 15 bases between. The germline gives CDR1 MDHEN, CDR2 SYDVKM. The CDR3 loop spans 14 amino acids. The CDR3 nucleotides read TGTGCCAGCAGCCCCGCAGGGCGGCGAGAGACCCAGTACTTC. Its translation: CASSPAGRRETQYF.

A remark on this clonotype: Possible read error: a much larger clone is one base away. The chain employs TRBV19 and TRBJ1-1, with D perhaps TRBD1 (6 bases). CDR3 length: 13 residues. The germline CDR1 and CDR2 sequences are LNHDA and SQIVND (reference sequence). The V gene lost 9 bases and the J gene lost 2 bases, with 13 bases spanning the gap. In DNA, the CDR3 is TGTGCCAGCAGGGAAGGGGGAAACACTGAAGCTTTCTTT. Residues: CASREGGNTEAFF.

This rearrangement joins TRBV20-1 to TRBJ2-7; D might be TRBD1 or TRBD2, each matching 6 bases. The V and J ends lost 1 base and 3 bases respectively, with 16 bases between them. The length of the CDR3 is 15 residues. Germline V gene data show CDR1 as DFQATT and CDR2 as SNEGSKA (reference sequence). CDR3 DNA: TGCAGTGCTAGAGCTATAGGGGGGTCCCTCTACGAGCAGTACTTC. It specifies CSARAIGGSLYEQYF.

This clonotype has more than one count but fewer than ten. This sequence joins TRBV24-1 and TRBJ1-2, with 11 bases lining up with TRBD1. Germline values: CDR1 KGHDR, CDR2 SFDVKD. The V segment lost 4 bases and the J segment 1 base; nucleotides outside the gene matches: 10. CDR3 size: 18 residues. Here the CDR3 reads CATSDPGGQGGYNYGYTF. DNA of the CDR3: TGTGCCACCAGTGACCCGGGGGGACAGGGGGGTTATAACTATGGCTACACCTTC.

This clonotype was seen only a few times. This chain connects TRBV7-9 to TRBJ2-7, with D possibly matching TRBD1 (6 bases). Germline lookup yields CDR1 SEHNR and CDR2 FQNEAQ (reference sequence). This CDR3 comprises 13 residues. The ends were cut back, 6 bases at V and 6 bases at J, with 15 bases in the middle. The CDR3 is CASSRTASGEQYF. The CDR3 DNA sequence: TGTGCCAGCAGTCGGACAGCCTCCGGCGAGCAGTACTTC.

In its sample, this clonotype was seen many times. The chain is built from TRBV19 and TRBJ2-1; 10 bases are a match to TRBD2. J was trimmed by 6 bases and V by 7 bases; bases with no gene match: 3. Germline V gene sequence: CDR1 LNHDA, CDR2 SQIVND (reference sequence). The CDR3 spans 13 residues. CDR3 nucleotides: TGTGCCAGTACTAGCGGGGGCTTCAATGAGCAGTTCTTC. Residues: CASTSGGFNEQFF.

The sample holds one count of this clonotype. This sequence may be a read error, since a much larger clone differs from it by one base. The chain combines TRBV10-3 with TRBJ1-5; D ambiguous. The CDR3 is 14 residues long. Germline V CDR1 and CDR2: ENHRY, SYGVKD. The CDR3 spells CAISESRRDQLQHF. The CDR3 region has the DNA TGTGCCATCAGTGAGTCGAGGCGGGATCAGCTCCAGCATTTT.

The chain recombines TRBV7-9 with TRBJ2-7; TRBD1 aligns across 7 bases. Germline trimming cut 6 bases from V and 2 bases from J; bases unmatched to any gene: 10. The CDR3 length is 15 residues. Germline CDR1 SEHNR, CDR2 FQNEAQ (reference sequence). The CDR3 is CASSTRTGGAYEQYF. DNA of the CDR3: TGTGCCAGCAGTACCCGGACAGGCGGCGCCTACGAGCAGTACTTC.

The V and J genes are TRBV27 and TRBJ1-6; TRBD1 aligns across 7 bases. The germline V gene has CDR1 MNHEY and CDR2 SMNVEV (reference sequence). Trimming removed 9 bases from V and 2 bases from J; junction bases left unmatched: 4. The CDR3 runs to 14 residues. The CDR3 sequence is CASTGDTYNSPLHF. The CDR3 region has the DNA TGTGCCAGTACAGGGGACACCTATAATTCACCCCTCCACTTT.

This clonotype has a count of ten or more. V gene TRBV7-2 combines with J gene TRBJ2-5, with unresolved D. CDR1 SGHTA and CDR2 FQGNSA come from the germline V gene. This CDR3 spans 14 amino acids. V lost 3 bases and J 0 bases, leaving 8 bases between the germline ends. The CDR3 DNA follows: TGTGCCAGCAGCTTGAGAGAGTACCAAGAGACCCAGTACTTC. It encodes CASSLREYQETQYF.

This chain uses TRBV29-1 with TRBJ2-7, with no clear D. V was pared by 2 bases and J by 3 bases, with 14 bases between. CDR1 is SQVTM, CDR2 ANQGSEA, per germline. The CDR3 is 14 amino acids. CDR3 protein: CSVEFVDTSYEQYF. Here the CDR3 DNA reads TGCAGCGTTGAATTCGTCGACACGAGCTACGAGCAGTACTTC.

The V gene is TRBV27, the J gene TRBJ2-2; 7 bases line up with TRBD1. Germline trimming cut 5 bases from V and 5 bases from J; bases unmatched to any gene: 14. This CDR3 contains 17 residues. The germline gives CDR1 MNHEY, CDR2 SMNVEV (reference sequence). CDR3 DNA: TGTGCCAGCAGTCCCCTCGGGTTAGGGGGCATAACCGGGGAGCTGTTTTTT. Translation: CASSPLGLGGITGELFF.

The chain joins TRBV20-1 to TRBJ2-4; no clear D gene. V was shortened by 0 bases and J by 6 bases, with 9 bases between the two germline ends. Germline values: CDR1 DFQATT, CDR2 SNEGSKA (reference sequence). The CDR3 is 13 residues long. CDR3 nucleotide sequence: TGCAGTGCTAGAGAGGTTACCTCAAACATTCAGTACTTC. This codes for CSAREVTSNIQYF.

This rearrangement joins TRBV6-1 to TRBJ2-7; D gene ambiguous. V was pared by 5 bases and J by 0 bases, with 14 bases between. The CDR3 runs to 15 residues. The germline CDR1 and CDR2 sequences are MNHNS and SASEGT. The CDR3 loop reads CASSPPALSSYEQYF. CDR3 sequence (DNA): TGTGCCAGCAGTCCGCCAGCATTAAGCTCCTACGAGCAGTACTTC.